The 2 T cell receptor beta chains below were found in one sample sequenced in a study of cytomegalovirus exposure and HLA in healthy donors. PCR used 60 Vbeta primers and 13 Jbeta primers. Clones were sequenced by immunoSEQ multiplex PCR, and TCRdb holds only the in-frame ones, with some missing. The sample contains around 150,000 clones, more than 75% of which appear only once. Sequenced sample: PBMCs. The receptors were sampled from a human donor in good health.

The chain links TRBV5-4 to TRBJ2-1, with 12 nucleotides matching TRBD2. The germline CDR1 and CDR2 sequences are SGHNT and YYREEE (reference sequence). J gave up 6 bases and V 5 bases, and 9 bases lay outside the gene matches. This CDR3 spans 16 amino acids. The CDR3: CASRTRTSGMGNEQFF. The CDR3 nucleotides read TGTGCCAGCAGAACCCGGACTAGCGGGATGGGCAATGAGCAGTTCTTC.

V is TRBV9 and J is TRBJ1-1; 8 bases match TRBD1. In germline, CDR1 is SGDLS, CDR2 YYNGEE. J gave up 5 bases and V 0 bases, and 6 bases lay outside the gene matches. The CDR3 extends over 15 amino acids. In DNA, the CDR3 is TGTGCCAGCAGCGTAGGCGGACAGGGTAAGACTGAAGCTTTCTTT. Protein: CASSVGGQGKTEAFF.